Each of the 14 T cell receptor beta chains below was sequenced from the same sample in a study of shared clonotypes between healthy human individuals. Only in-frame clones appear in the TCRdb table, and some are missing; sequencing was by immunoSEQ multiplex PCR. The data hold around 2,100,000 clones, with about 95% observed a single time. Naive CD8 isolation took CD45RO-negative cells positively selected for CCR7 and excluded terminally differentiated effector memory CD45RA+ cells. Sequencing was carried out using naive CD8+ T cells sorted from blood. These receptors were collected from a man aged 18 to 30 in good health.

The V gene is TRBV6-1, the J gene TRBJ2-1; D might be TRBD1 or TRBD2, each matching 5 bases. The CDR3 length is 16 residues. V dropped 0 bases and J dropped 0 bases, with 9 bases sitting between them. Germline V gene lookup returns CDR1 MNHNS and CDR2 SASEGT. The CDR3 DNA is TGTGCCAGCAGTGAAGCGGGGGAACCCTCCTACAATGAGCAGTTCTTC. This gives the protein CASSEAGEPSYNEQFF.

This clone showed up just once. The sample holds other DNA sequences that translate to the same CDR3. The chain couples TRBV27 to TRBJ2-5; D is undetermined. Germline CDR1 is MNHEY and CDR2 is SMNVEV (reference sequence). V was pared by 0 bases and J by 4 bases, with 6 bases between. The CDR3 sequence is 13 residues long. The CDR3: CASSLSGRETQYF. The DNA for the CDR3 is TGTGCCAGCAGTTTATCCGGCAGAGAGACCCAGTACTTC.

The table lists this clone with a count of one. The chain recombines TRBV10-2 with TRBJ2-2; D unclear. The germline V and J ends were trimmed by 2 bases and 5 bases, with 9 bases remaining between them. The germline gives CDR1 WSHSY, CDR2 SAAADI. CDR3 size: 14 residues. CDR3 region: CASSEVRLTGELFF. The CDR3 DNA sequence: TGCGCCAGCAGTGAGGTCAGGTTAACCGGGGAGCTGTTTTTT.

With regard to this clone: Other DNA sequences in the sample encode the same CDR3. The chain links TRBV19 to TRBJ2-7, with unresolved D. This CDR3 has 13 amino acids. The germline V gene encodes CDR1 LNHDA and CDR2 SQIVND (reference sequence). V dropped 1 base and J dropped 2 bases, with 6 bases sitting between them. CDR3 amino acids: CASSIGDTYEQYF. CDR3 nucleotides: TGTGCCAGTAGTATAGGTGATACCTACGAGCAGTACTTC.

The genes are TRBV28 and TRBJ2-7; D not resolved. Germline CDR1 and CDR2: MDHEN and SYDVKM. The CDR3 runs 13 residues. V lost 3 bases, J lost 0 bases, and 6 bases lay in between. In nucleotides, the CDR3 is TGTGCCAGCAGTTTTGAGAGCTCCTACGAGCAGTACTTC. Its translation is CASSFESSYEQYF.

V and J are TRBV2 and TRBJ2-7; D not certain. Germline CDR1 is SNHLY and CDR2 is FYNNEI. Trimming removed 6 bases from V and 6 bases from J, with 6 bases in between. There are 10 residues in the CDR3. This chain's CDR3 is CASSRAEQYF. CDR3 in DNA: TGTGCCAGCAGCCGGGCCGAGCAGTACTTC.

The V call is TRBV5-1, the J call TRBJ1-1; D perhaps matches TRBD1 (6 bases). This CDR3 has 15 amino acids. CDR1 and CDR2 from the germline V gene are SGHRS and YFSETQ. V lost 3 bases and J lost 5, with 17 bases in between. As DNA, the CDR3 is TGCGCCAGCAGCTATTATCGACAGGCCGATACTGAAGCTTTCTTT. Translating it yields CASSYYRQADTEAFF.

This clone was seen only once. Different DNA sequences within this sample yield the same CDR3. This chain connects TRBV7-9 to TRBJ1-1; no clear D. The CDR3 length is 12 residues. Germline CDR1 SEHNR, CDR2 FQNEAQ (reference sequence). Trimming stripped 1 base from V and 7 bases from J, with 7 bases between. The CDR3 loop reads CASSLDGLEAFF. The CDR3 bases are TGTGCCAGCAGCTTAGATGGGCTTGAAGCTTTCTTT.

V and J are TRBV28 and TRBJ1-2, with D unclear. The CDR3 is 11 amino acids. Trimming took 5 bases from V and 4 from J, leaving 5 bases between them. Germline lookup yields CDR1 MDHEN and CDR2 SYDVKM. The CDR3 DNA sequence: TGTGCCAGCAGTGAAGGCTATGGCTACACCTTC. This encodes CASSEGYGYTF.

The chain uses TRBV19 and TRBJ1-1; tentative D call: TRBD1 (6 bases). The germline V gene has CDR1 LNHDA and CDR2 SQIVND (reference sequence). Trimming took 7 bases from V and 13 from J, leaving 19 bases between them. This CDR3 spans 12 amino acids. The CDR3 sequence is CASIPFWDTYFF. The CDR3 DNA reads as TGTGCCAGTATCCCCTTCTGGGACACCTATTTCTTT.

About this clone itself: Other DNA sequences in this sample translate to the same CDR3. This chain joins TRBV27 and TRBJ2-2; no definite D call. Germline values: CDR1 MNHEY, CDR2 SMNVEV (reference sequence). Trimming left V 6 bases short and J 0 bases short, with 14 bases between. The CDR3 loop spans 16 amino acids. CDR3 in DNA: TGTGCCAGCAGCTATATTGGCAGGTCGAACACCGGGGAGCTGTTTTTT. Its protein is CASSYIGRSNTGELFF.

The chain uses TRBV9 and TRBJ2-1; D is unresolved. V was shortened by 2 bases and J by 0 bases, with 6 bases between the two germline ends. Germline V gene data show CDR1 as SGDLS and CDR2 as YYNGEE. The CDR3 consists of 14 residues. This CDR3 is CASSVYHSYNEQFF. The DNA for the CDR3 is TGTGCCAGCAGCGTGTATCACTCCTACAATGAGCAGTTCTTC.

The chain combines TRBV13 with TRBJ2-1; D is unresolved. Trimming cost V 4 bases and J 6 bases, with 7 bases left between them. The length of the CDR3 is 12 residues. Looked up from germline, CDR1 is PRHDT and CDR2 is FYEKMQ (reference sequence). The DNA of the CDR3 is TGTGCCAGCAGCTCCCTAGGCAATGAGCAGTTCTTC. This codes for CASSSLGNEQFF.

V usage is TRBV14 and J usage is TRBJ2-7; D possibly corresponds to TRBD2 (6 bases). Trimming took 5 bases from V and 3 from J, leaving 11 bases between them. CDR3 length equals 13 residues. CDR1 is SGHDN and CDR2 is FVKESK in the germline V gene. The CDR3 nucleotides are TGTGCCAGCAGCGCGGGATTCGGCTACGAGCAGTACTTC. It yields the protein CASSAGFGYEQYF.